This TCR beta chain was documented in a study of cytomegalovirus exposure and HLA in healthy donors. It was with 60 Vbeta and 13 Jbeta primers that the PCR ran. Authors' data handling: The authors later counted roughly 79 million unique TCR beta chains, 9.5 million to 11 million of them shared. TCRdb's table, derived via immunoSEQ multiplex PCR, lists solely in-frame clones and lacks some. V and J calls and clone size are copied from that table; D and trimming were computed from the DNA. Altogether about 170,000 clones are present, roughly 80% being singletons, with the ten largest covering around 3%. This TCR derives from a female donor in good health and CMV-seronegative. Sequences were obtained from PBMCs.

The CDR3 spells CASSPSGGQPQHF. The DNA for the CDR3 is TGTGCCAGCAGCCCCTCAGGAGGACAGCCCCAGCATTTT. This chain uses TRBV7-2 with TRBJ1-5; D gene unclear. There are 13 residues in the CDR3. Trimming pared 5 bases from V and 7 bases from J, leaving 12 bases between. The germline gives CDR1 SGHTA, CDR2 FQGNSA.